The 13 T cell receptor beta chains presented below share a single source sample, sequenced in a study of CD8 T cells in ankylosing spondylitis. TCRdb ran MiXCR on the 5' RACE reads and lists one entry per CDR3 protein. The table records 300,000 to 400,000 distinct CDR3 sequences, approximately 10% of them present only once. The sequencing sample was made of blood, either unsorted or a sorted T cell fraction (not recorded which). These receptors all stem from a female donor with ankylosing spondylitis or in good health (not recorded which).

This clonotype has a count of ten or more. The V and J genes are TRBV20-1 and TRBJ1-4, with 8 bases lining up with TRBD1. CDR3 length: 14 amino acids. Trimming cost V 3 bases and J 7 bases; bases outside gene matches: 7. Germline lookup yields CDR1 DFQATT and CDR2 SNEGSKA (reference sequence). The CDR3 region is CSASTQGAIEKLFF. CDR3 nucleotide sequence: TGCAGTGCTAGTACTCAGGGGGCGATTGAAAAACTGTTTTTT.

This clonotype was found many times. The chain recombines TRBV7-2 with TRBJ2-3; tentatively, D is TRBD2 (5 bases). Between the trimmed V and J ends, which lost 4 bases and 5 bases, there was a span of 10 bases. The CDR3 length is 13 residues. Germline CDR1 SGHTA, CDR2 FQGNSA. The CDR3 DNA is TGTGCCAGCAGCTACGTCAGCGGAGATACGCAGTATTTT. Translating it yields CASSYVSGDTQYF.

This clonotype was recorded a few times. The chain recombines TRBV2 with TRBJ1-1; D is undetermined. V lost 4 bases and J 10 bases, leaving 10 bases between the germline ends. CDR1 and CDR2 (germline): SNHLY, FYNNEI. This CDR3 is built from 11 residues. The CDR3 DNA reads TGTGCCAGCAGTGCCCCACATGGAGCTTTCTTT. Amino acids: CASSAPHGAFF. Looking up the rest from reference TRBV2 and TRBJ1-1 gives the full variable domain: EPEVTQTPSHQVTQMGQEVILRCVPISNHLYFYWYRQILGQKVEFLVSFYNNEISEKSEIFDDQFSVERPDGSNFTLKIRSTKLEDSAMYFCASSAPHGAFFGQGTRLTVV.

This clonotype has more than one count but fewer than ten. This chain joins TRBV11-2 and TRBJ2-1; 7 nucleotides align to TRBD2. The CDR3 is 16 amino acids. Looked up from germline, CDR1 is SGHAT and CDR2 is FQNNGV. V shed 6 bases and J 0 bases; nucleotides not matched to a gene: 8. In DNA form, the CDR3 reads TGTGCCAGCAGGCGCACCGGGAGGAGCTCCTACAATGAGCAGTTCTTC. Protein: CASRRTGRSSYNEQFF.

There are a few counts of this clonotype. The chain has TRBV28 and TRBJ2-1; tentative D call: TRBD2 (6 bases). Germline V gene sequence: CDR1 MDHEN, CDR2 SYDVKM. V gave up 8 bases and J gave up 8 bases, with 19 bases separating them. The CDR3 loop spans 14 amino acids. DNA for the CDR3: TGTGCCAGCGAGGACGTCCCGGGAGACGATGAGCAGTTCTTC. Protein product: CASEDVPGDDEQFF.

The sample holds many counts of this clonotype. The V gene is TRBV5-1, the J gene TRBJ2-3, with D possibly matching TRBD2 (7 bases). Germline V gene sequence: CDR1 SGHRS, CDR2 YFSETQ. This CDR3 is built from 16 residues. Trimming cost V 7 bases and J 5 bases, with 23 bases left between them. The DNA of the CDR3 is TGCGCCAGCGGCCAAGGGGGGGATCCAGAAGTAGATACGCAGTATTTT. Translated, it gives CASGQGGDPEVDTQYF.

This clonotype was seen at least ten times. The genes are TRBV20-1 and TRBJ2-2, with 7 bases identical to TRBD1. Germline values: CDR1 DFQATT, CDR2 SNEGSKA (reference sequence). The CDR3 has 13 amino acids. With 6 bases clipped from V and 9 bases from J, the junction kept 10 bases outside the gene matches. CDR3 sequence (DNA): TGCAGTGCGACAAAACCAGGGGGTCGGGAGCTGTTTTTT. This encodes CSATKPGGRELFF.

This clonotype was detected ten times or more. CDR3 loop: CASKFGLDRGNEQYF. CDR3 coding DNA: TGTGCCAGCAAGTTCGGTTTGGACAGGGGTAACGAGCAGTACTTC. The rearrangement uses TRBV6-5 and TRBJ2-7; 9 bases match TRBD1. Trimming removed 7 bases from V and 5 bases from J; junction bases left unmatched: 12. In germline, CDR1 is MNHEY, CDR2 SVGAGI. The CDR3 contains 15 residues.

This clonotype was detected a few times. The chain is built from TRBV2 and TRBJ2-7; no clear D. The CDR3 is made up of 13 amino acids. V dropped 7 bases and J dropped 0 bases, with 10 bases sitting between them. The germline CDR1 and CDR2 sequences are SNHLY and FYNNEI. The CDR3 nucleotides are TGTGCCAGCAAGGTTGTAGGCTCCTACGAGCAGTACTTC. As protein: CASKVVGSYEQYF.

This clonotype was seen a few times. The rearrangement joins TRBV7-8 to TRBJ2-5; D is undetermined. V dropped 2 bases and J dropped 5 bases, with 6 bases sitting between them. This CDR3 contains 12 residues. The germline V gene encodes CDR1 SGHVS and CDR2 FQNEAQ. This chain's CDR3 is CASSLTVETQYF. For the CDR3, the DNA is TGTGCCAGCAGCTTAACGGTTGAGACCCAGTACTTC.

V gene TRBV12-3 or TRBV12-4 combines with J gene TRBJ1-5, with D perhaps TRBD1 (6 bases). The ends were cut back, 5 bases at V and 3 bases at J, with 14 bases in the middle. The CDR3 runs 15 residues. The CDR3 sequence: CASSIGGAVNQPQHF. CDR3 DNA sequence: TGTGCCAGCAGTATTGGGGGGGCCGTCAATCAGCCCCAGCATTTT.

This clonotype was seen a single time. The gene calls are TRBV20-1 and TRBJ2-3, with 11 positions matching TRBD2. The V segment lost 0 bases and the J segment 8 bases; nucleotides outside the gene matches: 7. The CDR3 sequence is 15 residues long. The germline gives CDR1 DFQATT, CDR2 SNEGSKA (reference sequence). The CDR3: CSARELAGVRSTQYF. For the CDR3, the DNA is TGCAGTGCTAGAGAACTAGCGGGAGTGAGGAGTACGCAGTATTTT.

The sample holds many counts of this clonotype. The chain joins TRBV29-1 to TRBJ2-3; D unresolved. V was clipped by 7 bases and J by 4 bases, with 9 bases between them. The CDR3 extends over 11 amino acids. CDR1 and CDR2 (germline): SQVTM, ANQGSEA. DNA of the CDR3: TGCAGCGGGGAAACTTCAGATACGCAGTATTTT. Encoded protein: CSGETSDTQYF.